The entry below gives a single TCR beta chain sequence along with its context. The target antigen is unknown. The libraries were made with immunoSEQ v3.0 at survey level. Profiling relied on immunoSEQ multiplex PCR, and the TCRdb table lists in-frame clones only, not all of them. The sample contains some 28,000 clones, roughly 90% of which appear only once. CDR3 length: 14 amino acids. Held in samples before DNA extraction were 1-10 million cryopreserved PBMC. The data were taken from a study of long-term antiretroviral therapy in people with HIV. The study, taken as a whole, reports: Clones that had undergone expansion before ART prevailed in the repertoire throughout all time points.

The TCR originated in a woman aged 40 to 50 with HIV. This chain joins TRBV7-5 and TRBJ1-2. TRBV7-5 is reported as a pseudogene. Specimen: unsorted PBMCs, collected 5 to 5.5 years after starting antiretroviral therapy. The DNA of the CDR3 is TGTGTCAGAAGCCGCTGGGGGGCGCACCATGGCTACACCTTC. This encodes CVRSRWGAHHGYTF.